A single sample is the source of the 4 T cell receptor beta chains below, sequenced in a study of cytomegalovirus exposure and HLA in healthy donors. Primers: 60 Vbeta forward and 13 Jbeta reverse. Libraries were prepared by immunoSEQ multiplex PCR; TCRdb keeps only in-frame clonotypes and omits some of them. The sample yields 150,000 or so clones, over 70% seen once. The material sequenced was PBMCs. These receptors were taken from a man in his fifties in good health and CMV-seropositive.

The chain joins TRBV5-4 to TRBJ2-3; TRBD1 matches 12 bases. The CDR3 length is 17 residues. With V trimmed by 5 bases and J by 4 bases, 11 bases remained unmatched. The germline V gene encodes CDR1 SGHNT and CDR2 YYREEE (reference sequence). CDR3 DNA: TGTGCCAGCAGGCCACCGGGACAGGGGGCCCGGGCAGATACGCAGTATTTT. Protein: CASRPPGQGARADTQYF.

This chain uses TRBV7-8 with TRBJ2-3, with 8 bases matching TRBD2. Germline-derived CDR1 and CDR2 are SGHVS and FQNEAQ. This CDR3 contains 15 residues. The V and J ends lost 2 bases and 3 bases, in that order; junction bases with no gene match: 4. CDR3 sequence: CASSLRRGGTDTQYF. The CDR3 DNA is TGTGCCAGCAGCTTACGCCGGGGGGGGACAGATACGCAGTATTTT.

This chain joins TRBV7-8 and TRBJ2-5; tentative D call: TRBD1 (5 bases). Looked up from germline, CDR1 is SGHVS and CDR2 is FQNEAQ. V gave up 5 bases and J gave up 3 bases, with 13 bases separating them. CDR3 size: 14 residues. For the CDR3, the DNA is TGTGCCAGCAGCCCCTTTACAGGAAAAGAGACCCAGTACTTC. Its translation is CASSPFTGKETQYF.

This CDR3 is CASSYSGQGVTYEQYF. Written as DNA, the CDR3 is TGTGCCAGCAGTTACTCAGGGCAGGGGGTGACCTACGAGCAGTACTTC. This chain connects TRBV6-5 to TRBJ2-7; 7 positions match TRBD1. The germline V gene has CDR1 MNHEY and CDR2 SVGAGI. Germline trimming cut 0 bases from V and 2 bases from J; bases unmatched to any gene: 7. The CDR3 is made up of 16 amino acids.